These T cell receptor beta chains were read from a single sample in a study of cytomegalovirus exposure and HLA in healthy donors. The data were produced by immunoSEQ multiplex PCR, yet TCRdb's version contains in-frame clones alone and is incomplete. The sample lists around 110,000 clones, 79% occurring once. The sample consisted of PBMCs. Source of these receptors: a man aged 25-45 years in good health and CMV-seropositive. Each CDR3 is given with its conserved first and last residue. Fields, in order: CDR3 length, J gene, V gene, D gene, clone size, CDR3 protein, CDR3 DNA. The D gene is left open where the match is weak. Clone size appears in some rows only: once, few, many, or a class for an expanded clone.

17,TRBJ2-6,TRBV7-2,.,.,CASSLRHSLSGANGLTF,TGTGCCAGCAGCTTACGGCACAGCCTCTCTGGGGCCAACGGCCTGACTTTC
13,TRBJ1-2,TRBV5-4,.,.,CASSQAAREGYTF,TGTGCCAGCAGCCAAGCCGCCCGTGAAGGCTACACCTTC
18,TRBJ1-2,TRBV7-9,TRBD1,once,CASSSETGTGSTNYGYTF,TGTGCCAGCAGCTCAGAAACCGGGACAGGGTCTACTAACTATGGCTACACCTTC
13,TRBJ1-5,TRBV27,.,once,CASSPLSNQPQHF,TGTGCCAGCAGTCCCCTGAGCAATCAGCCCCAGCATTTT
12,TRBJ2-5,TRBV29-1,.,once,CSVEREQETQYF,TGCAGCGTTGAGAGGGAACAAGAGACCCAGTACTTC
16,TRBJ1-4,TRBV7-2,.,.,CASSFNTRGAGEKLFF,TGTGCCAGCAGCTTTAATACTCGGGGGGCGGGGGAAAAACTGTTTTTT
13,TRBJ1-5,TRBV6-5,.,.,CASRILEGQPQHF,TGTGCCAGCAGAATTCTGGAGGGGCAGCCCCAGCATTTT
14,TRBJ2-2,TRBV6-5,.,.,CASSAYAAAGELFF,TGTGCCAGCAGTGCTTACGCGGCGGCCGGGGAGCTGTTTTTT
16,TRBJ2-5,TRBV5-1,TRBD2,.,CASSIPGLALQETQYF,TGCGCCAGCAGCATCCCGGGACTAGCACTTCAAGAGACCCAGTACTTC
16,TRBJ1-3,TRBV21-1,.,.,CASSKRGQYSGNTIYF,TGTGCCAGCAGCAAAAGGGGGCAGTACTCTGGAAACACCATATATTTT
16,TRBJ1-1,TRBV25-1,TRBD1,.,CASGRQGVVSGTEAFF,TGTGCCAGCGGCAGACAGGGCGTCGTGTCAGGCACTGAAGCTTTCTTT
14,TRBJ2-7,TRBV5-5,.,.,CASSLFTGIYEQYF,TGTGCCAGCAGCTTGTTTACAGGGATATACGAGCAGTACTTC
16,TRBJ1-1,TRBV16,TRBD1,.,CASSQWGRGQRTEAFF,TGTGCCAGCAGCCAATGGGGAAGGGGGCAGAGGACTGAAGCTTTCTTT
16,TRBJ2-3,TRBV19,.,.,CASSIVDRAITDTQYF,TGTGCCAGTAGTATAGTGGACAGAGCGATCACAGATACGCAGTATTTT
15,TRBJ2-5,TRBV9,TRBD1,.,CASSVGQAIQETQYF,TGTGCCAGCAGCGTTGGACAGGCAATCCAAGAGACCCAGTACTTC
14,TRBJ2-7,TRBV30,TRBD1,.,CAWRHGQGAYEQYF,TGTGCCTGGAGGCATGGACAGGGGGCCTACGAGCAGTACTTC
14,TRBJ1-3,TRBV9,TRBD1,.,CASSGTDSGNTIYF,TGTGCCAGCAGTGGGACAGACTCTGGAAACACCATATATTTT
17,TRBJ2-7,TRBV19,TRBD1,.,CASSIDLRTGGSYEQYF,TGTGCCAGTAGTATAGATCTAAGGACAGGGGGCAGCTACGAGCAGTACTTC
10,TRBJ2-7,TRBV6-6,.,.,CASKGFEQYF,TGTGCCAGTAAGGGGTTCGAGCAGTACTTC
13,TRBJ1-5,TRBV30,.,.,CAWSNMRRQPQHF,TGTGCCTGGAGTAATATGAGAAGACAGCCCCAGCATTTT
14,TRBJ1-2,TRBV27,.,.,CASSQYPSSMGYTF,TGTGCCAGCAGTCAATATCCCTCTTCTATGGGCTACACCTTC
17,TRBJ1-4,TRBV10-3,TRBD1,once,CAISESNRGATNEKLFF,TGTGCCATCAGTGAGTCGAACAGGGGCGCAACTAATGAAAAACTGTTTTTT
17,TRBJ2-2,TRBV4-3,TRBD2,.,CASSQDPAGGYTGELFF,TGCGCCAGCAGCCAAGATCCCGCGGGGGGGTACACCGGGGAGCTGTTTTTT
15,TRBJ1-1,TRBV11-3,TRBD1,.,CASRFRGQAPTEAFF,TGTGCCAGCAGGTTCAGGGGACAGGCCCCGACTGAAGCTTTCTTT
16,TRBJ2-7,TRBV4-3,.,.,CASSQDHGQGINEQYF,TGCGCCAGCAGCCAAGATCACGGCCAGGGAATTAACGAGCAGTACTTC
14,TRBJ2-7,TRBV6-6,TRBD1,.,CASSDRQGDYEQYF,TGTGCCAGCAGCGACCGACAGGGGGATTACGAGCAGTACTTC
13,TRBJ1-2,TRBV6-5,.,.,CASCVTEVDGYTF,TGTGCCAGTTGTGTGACAGAGGTAGATGGCTACACCTTC
14,TRBJ2-5,TRBV19,TRBD1,few,CASALGGQGKTQYF,TGTGCCAGTGCCTTGGGGGGACAGGGGAAGACCCAGTACTTC
16,TRBJ1-6,TRBV19,.,.,CASSTGTGGGNSPLHF,TGTGCCAGTAGTACGGGGACGGGCGGAGGGAATTCACCCCTCCACTTT
15,TRBJ2-7,TRBV9,TRBD1,.,CASSVGWDRVQEQYF,TGTGCCAGCAGCGTAGGATGGGACAGGGTTCAGGAGCAGTACTTC
15,TRBJ2-3,TRBV4-3,.,.,CASSLGGGGTDTQYF,TGCGCCAGCAGCCTCGGAGGCGGAGGCACAGATACGCAGTATTTT
14,TRBJ2-7,TRBV5-6,TRBD1,once,CASSWGTGAHEQYF,TGTGCCAGCAGCTGGGGGACAGGGGCCCACGAGCAGTACTTC
18,TRBJ1-2,TRBV27,TRBD1,.,CASSLTRQGPKNHYGYTF,TGTGCCAGCAGTTTAACCAGACAGGGGCCCAAAAATCACTATGGCTACACCTTC
15,TRBJ2-7,TRBV4-3,.,few,CASSQGTARLYEQYF,TGCGCCAGCAGCCAAGGGACAGCTAGACTTTACGAGCAGTACTTC
13,TRBJ1-1,TRBV6-5,.,.,CASSYSAGTEAFF,TGTGCCAGCAGTTACTCGGCGGGGACTGAAGCTTTCTTT
14,TRBJ2-3,TRBV9,.,.,CASSVARRLDTQYF,TGTGCCAGCAGCGTAGCTAGGCGACTAGATACGCAGTATTTT
14,TRBJ2-7,TRBV4-2,TRBD2,.,CASSQASGGYEQYF,TGTGCCAGCAGCCAGGCTAGCGGGGGCTACGAGCAGTACTTC
14,TRBJ2-7,TRBV28,.,.,CASSSFRDNYEQYF,TGTGCCAGCAGTTCCTTTAGGGACAACTACGAGCAGTACTTC
14,TRBJ2-7,TRBV19,TRBD2,.,CASRSSGGPYEQYF,TGTGCCAGTCGATCGAGCGGGGGCCCCTACGAGCAGTACTTC
16,TRBJ1-6,TRBV7-8,.,.,CASSRSGWAYNSPLHF,TGTGCCAGCAGCCGGTCAGGGTGGGCCTATAATTCACCCCTCCACTTT
16,TRBJ2-7,TRBV28,TRBD1,.,CASSPTGTGASYEQYF,TGTGCCAGCAGTCCAACCGGGACAGGGGCCTCCTACGAGCAGTACTTC
15,TRBJ1-2,TRBV19,TRBD1,.,CASSIAHSTGYGYTF,TGTGCCAGTAGTATAGCCCATTCGACAGGGTATGGCTACACCTTC
13,TRBJ1-1,TRBV6-6,.,.,CASSYGGETEAFF,TGTGCCAGCAGTTACGGGGGGGAGACTGAAGCTTTCTTT
18,TRBJ2-3,TRBV7-6,TRBD2,.,CASSPWTSGGAGTDTQYF,TGTGCCAGCAGCCCCTGGACTAGCGGGGGGGCCGGAACAGATACGCAGTATTTT
11,TRBJ1-5,TRBV30,.,.,CAWGQSQPQHF,TGTGCCTGGGGACAGAGTCAGCCCCAGCATTTT
16,TRBJ2-1,TRBV9,.,once,CASSATRGATYNEQFF,TGTGCCAGCAGCGCAACTCGGGGGGCCACCTACAATGAGCAGTTCTTC
15,TRBJ2-3,TRBV7-9,.,.,CSSSLGVASTDTQYF,TGTTCCAGCAGCTTAGGAGTCGCAAGCACAGATACGCAGTATTTT
15,TRBJ1-5,TRBV5-1,TRBD1,.,CASSLTGGGNQPQHF,TGCGCCAGCAGCTTGACAGGGGGGGGCAATCAGCCCCAGCATTTT
13,TRBJ1-1,TRBV5-1,.,.,CASSPYRDTEAFF,TGCGCCAGCAGCCCCTACAGGGACACTGAAGCTTTCTTT
15,TRBJ2-4,TRBV2,.,.,CASRGDRLAKNIQYF,TGTGCCAGCAGAGGCGACAGATTAGCCAAAAACATTCAGTACTTC
17,TRBJ2-3,TRBV4-3,TRBD2,.,CASSQEGGVHLTDTQYF,TGCGCCAGCAGCCAAGAGGGGGGGGTTCATCTCACAGATACGCAGTATTTT
19,TRBJ2-1,TRBV11-2,TRBD2,.,CASSPSGGPPLRSYNEQFF,TGTGCCAGCAGCCCCAGCGGGGGGCCCCCCCTTAGGTCCTACAATGAGCAGTTCTTC
16,TRBJ1-6,TRBV19,.,once,CASSKNRGSTNSPLHF,TGTGCCAGTAGTAAAAACCGGGGATCAACTAATTCACCCCTCCACTTT
16,TRBJ2-3,TRBV9,TRBD2,once,CASSPRLAGRKDTQYF,TGTGCCAGCAGCCCCCGACTAGCGGGTAGGAAAGATACGCAGTATTTT
15,TRBJ2-7,TRBV11-2,TRBD2,.,CASSLAGGPPYEQYF,TGTGCCAGCAGCTTAGCGGGGGGGCCTCCTTACGAGCAGTACTTC
15,TRBJ2-5,TRBV28,TRBD2,.,CASSLAGLARETQYF,TGTGCCAGCAGTTTAGCGGGACTAGCGCGAGAGACCCAGTACTTC
15,TRBJ2-2,TRBV7-9,TRBD1,.,CSSSSPGQGIGELFF,TGTTCCAGCAGCTCACCGGGACAGGGGATCGGGGAGCTGTTTTTT
14,TRBJ1-2,TRBV11-3,TRBD1,.,CASSLRQGAYGYTF,TGTGCCAGCAGCCTAAGACAGGGGGCCTATGGCTACACCTTC
14,TRBJ2-3,TRBV18,.,.,CASSQAGITDTQYF,TGTGCCAGCTCACAGGCAGGTATCACAGATACGCAGTATTTT
16,TRBJ2-3,TRBV5-4,TRBD2,.,CASSSTSPLSTDTQYF,TGTGCCAGCAGCTCGACTAGCCCCCTTAGCACAGATACGCAGTATTTT